This T cell receptor beta chain stems from a study of CD8+CD57+ T cells in acquired aplastic anemia. For the study at large: The DNA of sorted CD4+ and CD8+ cells averaged approximately 3.2 ug. General study results and limits: Between the patient and control groups, CD8+ Simpson's diversity did not differ significantly. Comparison of patients with controls identified almost 30 shared CD8+ CDR3 sequences.

The CDR3 contains 14 residues. V dropped 5 bases and J dropped 3 bases, with 11 bases sitting between them. CDR1 DFQATT and CDR2 SNEGSKA come from the germline V gene (reference sequence). Profiling that covered TCR beta VDJ and CDR3 relied on genomic DNA as its template. TCRdb reprocessed the reads with MiXCR, giving one entry per CDR3 protein. The data hold 150,000 to 180,000 distinct CDR3 sequences, with around half observed a single time. The patients chosen for sequencing had shown expansion of CD8+CD57+ cells (detected by flow cytometry). Blood came from patients not yet given any therapy. As concerns this clonotype: The antigen is unknown.

Sample: sorted CD4+, CD8+, or CD8+CD57+ T cells (not recorded which) from PBMCs. The source of this sequence is a human donor with aplastic anemia. This chain connects TRBV20-1 to TRBJ1-6; no clear D gene. CDR3 sequence: CSAGEESYNSPLHF. The DNA of the CDR3 is TGCAGTGCTGGCGAAGAGAGCTATAATTCACCCCTCCACTTT.